The present entry profiles one T cell receptor beta chain with its context. Germline V gene lookup returns CDR1 SGHVS and CDR2 FQNEAQ. Deletions cut 1 base from V and 4 bases from J, with 6 bases between. This CDR3 region has 13 residues. The data derive from a study of blood T cell repertoires in COVID-19. Study overall: The United States, Italy and Spain were the sources of the acute and convalescent COVID-19 samples. Sample material is recorded as cDNA or gDNA derived from T cells, B-cell-depleted T cells, or PBMCs.

As handled by the study authors: Reference gene primers were amplified, and this amplification served to estimate nucleated cell counts. The data were produced by immunoSEQ multiplex PCR, yet TCRdb's version contains in-frame clones alone and is incomplete. That table furnishes V, J and clone size, whereas the DNA furnished D and trimming. This table has more than 150,000 clones, less than 85% appearing once. Sequencing used peripheral blood. The genes are TRBV7-8 and TRBJ2-3, with D perhaps matching TRBD1 (5 bases). The receptor's source is a man aged 50 or older who had recovered from COVID-19. The CDR3 spells CASSLEGADTQYF. The CDR3 DNA sequence: TGTGCCAGCAGCTTAGAAGGGGCAGATACGCAGTATTTT.